The following is a T cell receptor beta chain sequence with its context. Its antigen is still unknown. The record has no base qualities; no much larger clone is one base away. The data were obtained in a study of blood T cell repertoires in COVID-19 (dated by TCRdb to about 2020). For the wider study: Collaborator samples came from the United States, Italy and Spain and covered acute and convalescent phases of COVID-19. The material from the prospective study consisted of cDNA or gDNA derived from T cells, B-cell-depleted T cells, or PBMCs. Deeply sampled blood TCRbeta repertoires from subjects exposed to, actively infected with, or recovered from COVID-19 were included in the dataset. A freely available public database, intended as a resource for researchers studying the immune response to SARS-CoV-2, is where the repertoires were released. Samples came from the ongoing ImmuneRACE study (first 160 participants) plus 1,254 subjects from 6 global collaborators. Sample metadata almost always included a de-identified subject ID, COVID-19 status, age in years and sex. Where available, HLA class I and class II types were obtained from metadata supplied by the sample provider rather than from assay-based typing.

Overall study results and their limits: How much clinical and demographic metadata was included differed by source and by participant, and the metadata was provided uncurated.

V sheds 0 bases and J sheds 8 bases, leaving 11 bases between their ends. Per the germline V gene, SGHRS is the CDR1 and YFSETQ is the CDR2. There are 13 amino acids in the CDR3, from cysteine to phenylalanine inclusive. This entry keeps only the CDR3 DNA: 39 bases, framed from base 1. Collaborating institutions collected whole blood in K2EDTA tubes following their own protocols. For TCRbeta analysis, collaborators shipped samples in one of three forms: frozen whole blood, isolated PBMCs, or DNA extracted from either of those sample types. TCRbeta CDR3 regions were amplified from genomic DNA using the immunoSEQ Assay, a bias-controlled multiplex PCR. The published analysis was carried out like this. The number of nucleated cells in each sample was estimated from the amplification of reference gene primers within the assay. Sequence reads were collapsed and filtered to measure the absolute abundance of every unique TCRbeta CDR3 rearrangement. For each sample, productive Simpson clonality was calculated by taking the square root of Simpson's diversity index across productive rearrangements. As stored in TCRdb, this immuneACCESS dataset retains in-frame rearrangements with V and J assigned. A fraction of the clones does not appear; measured against another copy, unresolved V genes explain less than half of the discrepancy, and the remainder lacks a known reason. V, J and clone size reflect that table, while D and trimming were determined from the DNA. Within this sample are about 230,000 clones, with around 83% of them counted one time only. The top ten hold 5.7% of the sample.

The chain was built from TRBV5-1 and TRBJ1-2; no D gene is confidently identified. Sequencing was carried out using peripheral blood. This TCR came from an older man with acute or convalescent COVID-19. CDR3 loop: CASSLDPPRGYTF. The nucleotide sequence is TGCGCCAGCAGCTTGGACCCGCCCCGGGGCTACACCTTC.